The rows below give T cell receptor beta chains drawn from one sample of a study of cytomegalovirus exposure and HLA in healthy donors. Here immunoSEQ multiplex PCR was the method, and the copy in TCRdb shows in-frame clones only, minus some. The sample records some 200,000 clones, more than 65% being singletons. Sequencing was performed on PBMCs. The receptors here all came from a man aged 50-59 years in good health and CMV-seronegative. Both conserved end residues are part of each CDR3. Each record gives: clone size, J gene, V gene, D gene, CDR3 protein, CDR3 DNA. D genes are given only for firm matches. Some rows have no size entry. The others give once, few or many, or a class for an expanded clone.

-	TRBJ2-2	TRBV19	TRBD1	CASSIQGATAGELFF	TGTGCCAGTAGTATCCAGGGGGCGACGGCCGGGGAGCTGTTTTTT
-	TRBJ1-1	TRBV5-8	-	CASSAGVSIGDTEAFF	TGTGCCAGCAGCGCAGGGGTTTCGATTGGGGACACTGAAGCTTTCTTT
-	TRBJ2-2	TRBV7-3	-	CASSAPQGSGTGELFF	TGTGCCAGCAGCGCGCCACAGGGAAGTGGCACCGGGGAGCTGTTTTTT
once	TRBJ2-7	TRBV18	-	CASSPTQGGTYEQYF	TGTGCCAGCTCACCGACACAGGGAGGGACCTACGAGCAGTACTTC
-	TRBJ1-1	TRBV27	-	CASSLKLMNTEAFF	TGTGCCAGCAGTTTAAAGCTCATGAACACTGAAGCTTTCTTT
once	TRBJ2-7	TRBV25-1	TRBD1	CASSGQGGSYEQYF	TGTGCCAGTAGTGGACAGGGTGGATCCTACGAGCAGTACTTC
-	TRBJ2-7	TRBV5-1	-	CASSLPKPGSVPYEQYF	TGCGCCAGCAGCTTGCCTAAACCTGGTAGCGTCCCCTACGAGCAGTACTTC
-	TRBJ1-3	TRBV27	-	CASSLSPGVSNTIYF	TGTGCCAGCAGTTTATCCCCCGGGGTGAGCAACACCATATATTTT
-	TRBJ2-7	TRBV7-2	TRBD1	CASSLAGQGTHEQYF	TGTGCCAGCAGCTTAGCGGGACAGGGTACCCACGAGCAGTACTTC
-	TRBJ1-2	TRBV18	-	CASSLRDRQVLNYGYTF	TGTGCCAGCTCCCTCCGGGATCGTCAGGTTCTTAACTATGGCTACACCTTC
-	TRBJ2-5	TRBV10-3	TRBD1	CAISETGVETQYF	TGTGCCATCAGTGAGACAGGGGTGGAGACCCAGTACTTC
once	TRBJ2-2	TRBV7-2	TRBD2	CASSTGGGELFF	TGTGCCAGCAGCACGGGGGGCGGGGAGCTGTTTTTT
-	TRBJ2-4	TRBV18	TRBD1	CASSPIQGVVQNIQYF	TGTGCCAGCTCACCCATACAGGGGGTTGTTCAAAACATTCAGTACTTC
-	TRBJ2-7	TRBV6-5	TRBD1	CASRSQGDYVKQYF	TGTGCCAGCCGGAGTCAGGGGGATTACGTCAAGCAGTACTTC
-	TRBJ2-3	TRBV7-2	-	CASSLSRGTDTQYF	TGTGCCAGCAGCTTAAGTCGGGGCACAGATACGCAGTATTTT
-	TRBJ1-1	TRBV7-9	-	CASSFFLGAEAFF	TGTGCCAGCAGCTTTTTCCTAGGCGCTGAAGCTTTCTTT
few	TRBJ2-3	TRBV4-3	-	CASSHGTLVDTDTQYF	TGCGCCAGCAGCCATGGGACACTAGTTGACACAGATACGCAGTATTTT
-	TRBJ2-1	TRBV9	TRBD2	CASGRDPTGHEQFF	TGTGCCAGCGGGAGGGACCCCACCGGCCATGAGCAGTTCTTC
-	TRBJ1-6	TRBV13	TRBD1	CASSFTGESPLHF	TGTGCCAGCAGCTTCACAGGGGAGTCACCCCTCCACTTT
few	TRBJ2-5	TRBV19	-	CASANRDKETQYF	TGTGCCAGTGCCAACCGGGACAAAGAGACCCAGTACTTC
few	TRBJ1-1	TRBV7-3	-	CASSRRGSGETEAFF	TGTGCCAGCAGCAGACGTGGGAGCGGAGAAACTGAAGCTTTCTTT
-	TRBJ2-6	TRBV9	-	CASSVAHILDSGANVLTF	TGTGCCAGCAGCGTAGCTCACATACTAGACTCTGGGGCCAACGTCCTGACTTTC
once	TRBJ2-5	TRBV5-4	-	CASSLKRGAPQETQYF	TGTGCCAGCAGCTTGAAACGGGGGGCGCCCCAGGAGACCCAGTACTTC
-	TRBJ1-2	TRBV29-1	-	CSVGRQGNYGYTF	TGCAGCGTTGGTCGGCAGGGAAACTATGGCTACACCTTC
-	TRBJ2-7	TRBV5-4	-	CASSPRGGVSYEQYF	TGTGCCAGCAGCCCAAGGGGGGGCGTTTCCTACGAGCAGTACTTC
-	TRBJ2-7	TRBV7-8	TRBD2	CASTLAGVYEQYF	TGTGCCAGCACGCTAGCGGGAGTGTACGAGCAGTACTTC
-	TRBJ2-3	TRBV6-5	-	CASSYSEAGALGGQYF	TGTGCCAGCAGTTACTCGGAGGCGGGGGCCCTGGGGGGGCAGTATTTT
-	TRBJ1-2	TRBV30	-	CAWSFGDSSFYGYTF	TGTGCCTGGAGTTTCGGTGACAGCTCATTCTATGGCTACACCTTC
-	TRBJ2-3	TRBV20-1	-	CSAKRDTQYF	TGCAGTGCTAAGAGAGATACGCAGTATTTT
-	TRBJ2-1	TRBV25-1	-	CASSGLRRGIYNEQFF	TGTGCCAGCAGTGGACTTCGGCGGGGAATATACAATGAGCAGTTCTTC
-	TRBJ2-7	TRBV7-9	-	CASRESGSYEQYF	TGTGCCAGCAGAGAATCCGGTTCGTACGAGCAGTACTTC
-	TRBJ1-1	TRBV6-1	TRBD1	CASSWDRATNTEAFF	TGTGCCAGCAGTTGGGACAGGGCGACGAACACTGAAGCTTTCTTT
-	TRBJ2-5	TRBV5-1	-	CASSDKETQYF	TGCGCCAGCAGCGACAAAGAGACCCAGTACTTC
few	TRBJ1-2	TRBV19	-	CATYRAGYTF	TGTGCCACGTACAGGGCTGGCTACACCTTC
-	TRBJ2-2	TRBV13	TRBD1	CASSLGGTGNTGELFF	TGTGCCAGCAGCTTAGGAGGGACAGGGAACACCGGGGAGCTGTTTTTT
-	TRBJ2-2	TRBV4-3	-	CASWGRRERTGELFF	TGCGCCAGCTGGGGCCGAAGGGAAAGGACCGGGGAGCTGTTTTTT
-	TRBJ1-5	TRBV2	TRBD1	CASDRVRQPQHF	TGTGCCAGTGACAGGGTCCGTCAGCCCCAGCATTTT
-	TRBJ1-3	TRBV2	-	CASKSDSGNTIYF	TGTGCCAGCAAGTCAGACTCTGGAAACACCATATATTTT
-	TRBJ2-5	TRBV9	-	CASRDYQETQYF	TGTGCCAGCCGGGACTACCAAGAGACCCAGTACTTC
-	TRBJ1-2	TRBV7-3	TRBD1	CASSTGGGGNYGYTF	TGTGCCAGCAGTACAGGGGGCGGAGGGAACTATGGCTACACCTTC
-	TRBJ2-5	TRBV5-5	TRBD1	CASSGGQGGKETQYF	TGTGCCAGCAGCGGGGGACAGGGAGGAAAAGAGACCCAGTACTTC
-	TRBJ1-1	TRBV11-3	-	CASSLVPGTEAFF	TGTGCCAGCAGCTTAGTCCCGGGGACTGAAGCTTTCTTT
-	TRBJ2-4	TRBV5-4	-	CASSLDRGSKNIQYF	TGTGCCAGCAGCTTGGATAGGGGAAGCAAAAACATTCAGTACTTC
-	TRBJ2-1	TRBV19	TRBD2	CASSMSGGPYNEQFF	TGTGCCAGTAGTATGAGCGGGGGGCCCTACAATGAGCAGTTCTTC
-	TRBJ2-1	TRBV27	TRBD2	CASSTGPGGVTEQFF	TGTGCCAGCTCGACCGGGCCGGGAGGTGTTACTGAGCAGTTCTTC
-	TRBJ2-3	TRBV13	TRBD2	CASSFRLAGSTDTQYF	TGTGCCAGCAGCTTCAGACTAGCGGGGAGCACAGATACGCAGTATTTT
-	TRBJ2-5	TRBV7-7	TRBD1	CASSLAGTGRAETQYF	TGTGCTAGCAGCCTAGCCGGGACAGGGAGGGCAGAGACCCAGTACTTC
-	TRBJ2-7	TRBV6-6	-	CASSYSMARTYEQYF	TGTGCCAGCAGTTACTCTATGGCCAGGACCTACGAGCAGTACTTC
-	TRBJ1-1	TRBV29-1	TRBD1	CSARPATGGLAFF	TGCAGCGCTCGACCCGCGACAGGGGGCCTAGCTTTCTTT
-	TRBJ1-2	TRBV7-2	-	CASSLIWGRSYGYTF	TGTGCCAGCAGCTTAATTTGGGGCAGGAGCTATGGCTACACCTTC